Listed below are T cell receptor beta chains from one sample, sequenced in a study of OX40 agonist ivuxolimab in advanced cancers. TCRdb's copy holds only in-frame clones and misses some; the assay was immunoSEQ multiplex PCR. Of 65,000 to 75,000 clones listed, 80% to 85% are singletons. The sample was CD4+ or CD8+ T cells sorted from blood, taken in a trial of the OX40 agonist ivuxolimab. Every receptor here comes from an adult with an advanced solid tumor such as melanoma, head and neck, liver or kidney cancer. Each CDR3 is given with its conserved first and last residue. The D gene is left open where the match is weak. Clone size is given for some rows only: seen once, a few or many times, or a class if the clone is expanded.

d_call | clone_size | j_call | v_call | cdr3_nt | cdr3_aa
TRBD2 | . | TRBJ2-3 | TRBV7-2 | TGTGCCAGCAGCCCCGATAGCGGGAGGGTTATAGATACGCAGTATTTT | CASSPDSGRVIDTQYF
. | . | TRBJ1-2 | TRBV9 | TGTGCCAGCAGCCGGTCGGGAGTCTATGGCTACACCTTC | CASSRSGVYGYTF
. | . | TRBJ1-6 | TRBV7-3 | TGTGCCAGCAGGGAGATTCCGGGACACCTTAATTCACCCCTCCACTTT | CASREIPGHLNSPLHF
. | . | TRBJ2-5 | TRBV5-6 | TGTGCCAGCAGCTTGGTAGGCGGTAAAGAGACCCAGTACTTC | CASSLVGGKETQYF
. | once | TRBJ2-5 | TRBV4-2 | TGTGCCAGCAGCCAAGGGAACAGGAGGGGAGAGACCCAGTACTTC | CASSQGNRRGETQYF
. | . | TRBJ2-2 | TRBV27 | TGTGCCAGCAGTCCTGTAAACACCGGGGAGCTGTTTTTT | CASSPVNTGELFF
TRBD2 | . | TRBJ2-2 | TRBV2 | TGTGCCAGCAAATTACTAGCGGGAGACGTCGGGGAGCTGTTTTTT | CASKLLAGDVGELFF
. | . | TRBJ2-1 | TRBV7-6 | TGTGCCAGCAGCTTAATAGATCGCGGCAATGAGCAGTTCTTC | CASSLIDRGNEQFF
TRBD1 | . | TRBJ2-3 | TRBV5-1 | TGCGCCAGCAGCTGGCCCCCCACAGGGGGCGGCACAGATACGCAGTATTTT | CASSWPPTGGGTDTQYF
. | . | TRBJ2-2 | TRBV7-2 | TGTGCCAGCAGCCCTAGAACACAGAACACCGGGGAGCTGTTTTTT | CASSPRTQNTGELFF
. | once | TRBJ2-7 | TRBV6-6 | TGTGCCAGCAGGGACTGGGGCACCTACGAGCAGTACTTC | CASRDWGTYEQYF
. | . | TRBJ2-5 | TRBV6-1 | TGTGCCAGCAGTATAGCTAGTGGAGAGACCCAGTACTTC | CASSIASGETQYF
. | . | TRBJ1-1 | TRBV4-3 | TGCGCCAGCAGCCAACTCTCGGGGGGGAACACTGAAGCTTTCTTT | CASSQLSGGNTEAFF
. | few | TRBJ2-1 | TRBV7-2 | TGTGCCAGCAGCCTCGGAGCGGTTTCCTACAATGAGCAGTTCTTC | CASSLGAVSYNEQFF
TRBD1 | . | TRBJ1-4 | TRBV9 | TGTGCCAGCAGCGCGACAGGGGTGGAAAAACTGTTTTTT | CASSATGVEKLFF
. | . | TRBJ2-7 | TRBV2 | TGTGCCACCCTCGCAGGGTCAAACTCCTACGAGCAGTACTTC | CATLAGSNSYEQYF
. | . | TRBJ2-1 | TRBV5-1 | TGCGCCAGCAGCCAATCCAAAAGCGGATCCTACAATGAGCAGTTCTTC | CASSQSKSGSYNEQFF
. | once | TRBJ2-2 | TRBV21-1 | TGTGCCAGCGGGTCGGACAGGGGGTTTCCGAACACCGGGGAGCTGTTTTTT | CASGSDRGFPNTGELFF
. | . | TRBJ2-1 | TRBV5-1 | TGCGCCAGCAGCTTGGTCCCAGGGTACTACAATGAGCAGTTCTTC | CASSLVPGYYNEQFF
TRBD1 | few | TRBJ2-3 | TRBV5-6 | TGTGCCAGCAGCGGAGGACAGGGGGCGACAGATACGCAGTATTTT | CASSGGQGATDTQYF
. | . | TRBJ1-1 | TRBV5-1 | TGCGCCAGCAGCTTCCGACTCCCTAGGAGAACTGAAGCTTTCTTT | CASSFRLPRRTEAFF
. | few | TRBJ1-6 | TRBV15 | TGTGCCACCAGCAGAGAGCAGCTGAATTCACCCCTCCACTTT | CATSREQLNSPLHF
. | . | TRBJ2-7 | TRBV4-2 | TGTGCCAGCAGCCAAGAGACCAGCGAGTCCTACGAGCAGTACTTC | CASSQETSESYEQYF
TRBD1 | once | TRBJ2-3 | TRBV5-1 | TGCGCCAGCAGCAACCTACAGGGGGCAGATACGCAGTATTTT | CASSNLQGADTQYF
. | . | TRBJ2-3 | TRBV18 | TGTGCCAGCTCACCTTGGTCAGAACACACAGATACGCAGTATTTT | CASSPWSEHTDTQYF
. | . | TRBJ2-7 | TRBV29-1 | TGCAGCGTTGAAGTCCTAGGCTCCTACGAGCAGTACTTC | CSVEVLGSYEQYF
. | . | TRBJ2-1 | TRBV5-4 | TGTGCCAGCAGCTTAGTAATCTCAGGGGGGATAGAGCAGTTCTTC | CASSLVISGGIEQFF
. | once | TRBJ1-2 | TRBV28 | TGTGCCAGCAGCTCCCTGACAGAATACTATGGCTACACCTTC | CASSSLTEYYGYTF
. | . | TRBJ2-2 | TRBV2 | TGTGCCAGCAAGCCCCCGACTAGAAATACCGGGGAGCTGTTTTTT | CASKPPTRNTGELFF
. | . | TRBJ2-3 | TRBV28 | TGTGCCAGCAGTCCCCAGGGGCTAGCGGAGGACACAGATACGCAGTATTTT | CASSPQGLAEDTDTQYF
TRBD2 | . | TRBJ2-2 | TRBV5-1 | TGCGCCAGCATCGGGACTATAAACACCGGGGAGCTGTTTTTT | CASIGTINTGELFF
TRBD2 | . | TRBJ2-3 | TRBV9 | TGTGCCAGCAGCGTAGACCTCCGGGGAGGGCGGGATACGCAGTATTTT | CASSVDLRGGRDTQYF
TRBD2 | . | TRBJ2-1 | TRBV29-1 | TGCAGCGTCAGAACTAGCGGGGCAGACAATGAGCAGTTCTTC | CSVRTSGADNEQFF
. | once | TRBJ1-3 | TRBV5-1 | TGCGCCAGCAGCTTGGAGGCGCAGAGCTCTGGAAACACCATATATTTT | CASSLEAQSSGNTIYF
. | . | TRBJ1-1 | TRBV5-6 | TGTGCCAGCAGCTCATACAGGACTGAAGCTTTCTTT | CASSSYRTEAFF
. | . | TRBJ2-2 | TRBV7-9 | TGTGCCAGCAGCTCTACCGACGGGAACACCGGGGAGCTGTTTTTT | CASSSTDGNTGELFF
. | . | TRBJ1-3 | TRBV11-2 | TGTGCCAGCAGTAGCGGGGCTGGAAACACCATATATTTT | CASSSGAGNTIYF
TRBD2 | . | TRBJ2-7 | TRBV4-3 | TGCGCCAGCAGCCAAGTCACAGGAGCAGGACTAGCGGGACGCTACGAGCAGTACTTC | CASSQVTGAGLAGRYEQYF
. | . | TRBJ1-5 | TRBV7-6 | TGTGCCAGCAGCTCCAGTCGATATCAGCCCCAGCATTTT | CASSSSRYQPQHF
. | few | TRBJ1-4 | TRBV2 | TGTGCCAGCAGTCCGGTCTCAAATGAAAAACTGTTTTTT | CASSPVSNEKLFF
TRBD2 | once | TRBJ2-7 | TRBV27 | TGTGCCAGCAGTCCGGGACTAGCGGGACCCTACGAGCAGTACTTC | CASSPGLAGPYEQYF
. | . | TRBJ1-2 | TRBV6-1 | TGTGCCAGCAGTGAAGGGGTGGGGGCAAGCTATGGCTACACCTTC | CASSEGVGASYGYTF
. | . | TRBJ2-3 | TRBV11-3 | TGTGCCAGCAGCTTAGATGGCGAGGACACAGATACGCAGTATTTT | CASSLDGEDTDTQYF
. | . | TRBJ1-4 | TRBV6-1 | TGTGCCAGCAGTAGGGGGGGGCGGGAAAAACTGTTTTTT | CASSRGGREKLFF
. | once | TRBJ1-3 | TRBV5-8 | TGTGCCAGCAGCTTGGCGCGTACAGCCTCTGGAAACACCATATATTTT | CASSLARTASGNTIYF
TRBD2 | . | TRBJ2-3 | TRBV10-2 | TGCGCCAGCAGTGAGCTCAGCGGGGGCACAGATACGCAGTATTTT | CASSELSGGTDTQYF
TRBD1 | . | TRBJ2-2 | TRBV4-2 | TGTGCCAGCAGCCGCGACCGGGACAGTAACACCGGGGAGCTGTTTTTT | CASSRDRDSNTGELFF
. | . | TRBJ2-3 | TRBV9 | TGTGCCAGCAGCGCCGAGGCAGGGGACCATAGCACAGATACGCAGTATTTT | CASSAEAGDHSTDTQYF
. | . | TRBJ2-1 | TRBV30 | TGTGCCTGGAGTGTAAGACTAGTCCCCTACAATGAGCAGTTCTTC | CAWSVRLVPYNEQFF
TRBD1 | . | TRBJ2-2 | TRBV27 | TGTGCCAGCAGGGACAGGGTCACCGGGGAGCTGTTTTTT | CASRDRVTGELFF
TRBD2 | . | TRBJ2-3 | TRBV28 | TGTGCCAGCAGAACCCTACTAGCGGGAGAAGCAGATACGCAGTATTTT | CASRTLLAGEADTQYF
. | . | TRBJ2-3 | TRBV18 | TGTGCCAGCTCACCAATACCAAGCGGCTCCGATACGCAGTATTTT | CASSPIPSGSDTQYF
. | . | TRBJ1-1 | TRBV18 | TGTGCCAGCTCACCCGAGCGGGGGGTAAAGACTGAAGCTTTCTTT | CASSPERGVKTEAFF